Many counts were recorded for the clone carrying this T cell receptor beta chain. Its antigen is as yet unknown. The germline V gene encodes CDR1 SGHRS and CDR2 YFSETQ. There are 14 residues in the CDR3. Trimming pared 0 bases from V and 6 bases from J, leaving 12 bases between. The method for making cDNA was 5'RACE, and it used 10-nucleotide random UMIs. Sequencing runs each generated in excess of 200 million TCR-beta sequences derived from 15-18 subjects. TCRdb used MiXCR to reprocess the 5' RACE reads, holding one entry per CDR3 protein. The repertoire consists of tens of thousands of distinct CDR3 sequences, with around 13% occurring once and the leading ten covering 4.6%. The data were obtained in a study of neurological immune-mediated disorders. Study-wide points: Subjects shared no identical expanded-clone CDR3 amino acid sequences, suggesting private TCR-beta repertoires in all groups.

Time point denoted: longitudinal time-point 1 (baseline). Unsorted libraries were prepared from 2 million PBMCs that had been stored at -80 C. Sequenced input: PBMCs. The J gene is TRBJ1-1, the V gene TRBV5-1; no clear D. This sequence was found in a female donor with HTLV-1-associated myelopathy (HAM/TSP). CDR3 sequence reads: CASSLDGTAAEAFF. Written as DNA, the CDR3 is TGCGCCAGCAGCTTGGATGGTACCGCGGCTGAAGCTTTCTTT.